A single sample gave rise to the 18 T cell receptor beta chains below, sequenced in a study of beta chain features in type 1 diabetes. Since all of the isolated RNA was reverse transcribed, expressed TCRB transcripts were what got sequenced. The repertoire was sequenced with immunoSEQ multiplex PCR; TCRdb's copy has only in-frame clones and lacks some. The sample lists 130,000 or so clones; just over 9% were seen once. Input material: central memory CD4+ T cells from blood. These receptors all stem from a man younger than 35 in good health.

This clone appeared a few times. The chain joins TRBV7-2 to TRBJ2-3; D may be TRBD2 (7 bases). CDR1 and CDR2 (germline): SGHTA, FQGNSA. The CDR3 has 16 amino acids. The V gene lost 5 bases and the J gene lost 4 bases, with 19 bases spanning the gap. CDR3 sequence (DNA): TGTGCCAGCAGCGTCCTCGGGGGCGGGGGCGCAGATACGCAGTATTTT. Its protein is CASSVLGGGGADTQYF. The variable domain in full, with the rest retrieved from reference TRBV7-2 and TRBJ2-3, is GAGVSQSPSNKVTEKGKDVELRCDPISGHTALYWYRQSLGQGLEFLIYFQGNSAPDKSGLPSDRFSAERTGGSVSTLTIQRTQQEDSAVYLCASSVLGGGGADTQYFGPGTRLTVL.

The chain uses TRBV5-5 and TRBJ1-3, with TRBD1 matching 8 bases. J gave up 1 base and V 3 bases, and 3 bases lay outside the gene matches. CDR3 length: 15 amino acids. The germline CDR1 and CDR2 sequences are SGHKS and YYEKEE (reference sequence). The CDR3, as DNA: TGTGCCAGCAGCTCAGGGGGCGGTTCTGGAAACACCATATATTTT. The encoded protein is CASSSGGGSGNTIYF.

The chain links TRBV5-1 to TRBJ2-7; 9 positions agree with TRBD1. CDR3 length equals 16 residues. With V trimmed by 0 bases and J by 5 bases, 9 bases remained unmatched. CDR1 is SGHRS and CDR2 is YFSETQ in the germline V gene. CDR3 sequence: CASSLGPGQGFHEQYF. The CDR3 DNA reads as TGCGCCAGCAGCTTGGGGCCGGGACAGGGTTTCCACGAGCAGTACTTC.

This clone was seen a handful of times. The gene calls are TRBV6-1 and TRBJ2-7; D is possibly TRBD2 (7 bases). CDR1 is MNHNS, CDR2 SASEGT, per germline. This CDR3 region has 15 residues. Trimming cost V 2 bases and J 5 bases, with 16 bases left between them. The CDR3 reads CASSERSGGRNEQYF. CDR3 in DNA: TGTGCCAGCAGTGAACGATCGGGGGGCCGAAACGAGCAGTACTTC.

This clone was counted only a few times. At one of its ends the junction is not consistent with the germline gene, which may arise from a read error. The V and J genes are TRBV7-2 and TRBJ1-2; 9 bases line up with TRBD1. Germline-derived CDR1 and CDR2 are SGHTA and FQGNSA. The CDR3 loop spans 12 amino acids. For the CDR3, the DNA is TGCGCCAGCAGGCCTACAGGGGGCGGCTACACCTTC. Translation gives CASRPTGGGYTF.

This clone has more than one count but fewer than ten. The chain uses TRBV11-2 and TRBJ2-1; the match to TRBD1 covers 9 bases. The CDR3 runs 13 residues. CDR1 and CDR2 (germline): SGHAT, FQNNGV. V lost 4 bases to trimming and J lost 9 bases; unmatched junction nucleotides: 4. The CDR3 DNA sequence: TGTGCCAGCAGCTATACAGGGGGCGGTGAGCAGTTCTTC. Protein sequence: CASSYTGGGEQFF.

This CDR3 is CASSPGQFSSYNSPLHF. CDR3 coding DNA: TGTGCCAGCAGCCCAGGACAGTTTAGCTCCTATAATTCACCCCTCCACTTT. V and J are TRBV5-6 and TRBJ1-6, with D perhaps TRBD1 (6 bases). Germline lookup yields CDR1 SGHDT and CDR2 YYEEEE. The CDR3 runs to 17 residues. V was cut by 4 bases and J by 0 bases, with 14 bases left in between.

This clone has only a few counts. V and J are TRBV2 and TRBJ1-2; 7 bases align to TRBD1. Germline CDR1 is SNHLY and CDR2 is FYNNEI. Germline trimming cut 5 bases from V and 4 bases from J; bases unmatched to any gene: 7. This CDR3 spans 14 amino acids. DNA for the CDR3: TGTGCCAGCAGTATACAGGGGTACCTCTATGGCTACACCTTC. It is translated as CASSIQGYLYGYTF.

This sequence joins TRBV5-1 and TRBJ1-1, with 7 nucleotides matching TRBD1. The germline CDR1 and CDR2 sequences are SGHRS and YFSETQ. This CDR3 is 14 amino acids long. With V trimmed by 0 bases and J by 6 bases, 5 bases remained unmatched. The DNA for the CDR3 is TGCGCCAGCAGCTTGGCCCAGGGGGATGCTGAAGCTTTCTTT. This sequence encodes CASSLAQGDAEAFF.

This clone was recorded many times. The DNA for the CDR3 is TGTGCCAGCAGCCTGGACAGGGCCTCACCCCTCCACTTT. Protein sequence: CASSLDRASPLHF. The chain links TRBV6-6 to TRBJ1-6, with TRBD1 matching over 8 bases. V was pared by 6 bases and J by 10 bases, with 5 bases of the junction left unmatched. There are 13 residues in the CDR3. CDR1 is MNHNY and CDR2 is SVGAGI in the germline V gene (reference sequence).

This clone was counted between two and nine times. The chain is built from TRBV4-2 and TRBJ2-7; the match to TRBD2 covers 10 bases. Germline values: CDR1 LGHNA, CDR2 YNFKEQ. The trim removed 3 bases at V and 4 bases at J, leaving 9 bases unmatched. The CDR3 has 16 amino acids. Here the CDR3 DNA reads TGTGCCAGCAGCCAGCATCCAAGCGGGGGGGCGTACGAGCAGTACTTC. It encodes CASSQHPSGGAYEQYF.

CDR3 DNA sequence: TGTGCCAGCAGTTACTCGTCAGGGCTCTCTGGAAACACCATATATTTT. Translation gives CASSYSSGLSGNTIYF. The chain employs TRBV6-5 and TRBJ1-3, with a possible D match to TRBD1 (5 bases). This CDR3 is built from 16 residues. Germline CDR1 reads MNHEY; CDR2 reads SVGAGI. The ends were cut back, 0 bases at V and 0 bases at J, with 9 bases in the middle.

This clone appeared a few times. The chain employs TRBV2 and TRBJ2-1; 10 nucleotides line up with TRBD1. Per germline, CDR1 SNHLY and CDR2 FYNNEI. The CDR3 runs to 14 residues. V trimming: 8 bases; J trimming: 3 bases; junction bases outside the gene matches: 4. The CDR3, as DNA: TGTGCCAGCCGAAGGACAGGGGGCTACAATGAGCAGTTCTTC. Amino acid sequence: CASRRTGGYNEQFF.

This clone occurred a few times. The rearrangement links TRBV5-4 to TRBJ1-2; perhaps TRBD1 as D (5 bases). The CDR3 has 14 amino acids. Germline V gene lookup returns CDR1 SGHNT and CDR2 YYREEE (reference sequence). V lost 1 base and J 7 bases, leaving 14 bases between the germline ends. The chain's CDR3 is CASSLPAGKGGYTF. In DNA form, the CDR3 reads TGTGCCAGCAGCTTGCCTGCAGGGAAGGGTGGCTACACCTTC.

The chain recombines TRBV7-2 with TRBJ2-7, with TRBD1 matching over 9 bases. The CDR3 loop spans 15 amino acids. In germline, CDR1 is SGHTA, CDR2 FQGNSA. V lost 2 bases and J lost 0; bases outside the gene matches: 2. As DNA, the CDR3 is TGTGCCAGCAGCTTAAGACAGGGGGGCTCCTACGAGCAGTACTTC. It specifies CASSLRQGGSYEQYF.

This clone was seen repeatedly, ten times or more. The V call is TRBV7-9, the J call TRBJ1-1, with 8 positions matching TRBD1. The CDR3 is 16 amino acids. J was trimmed by 3 bases and V by 5 bases; bases with no gene match: 11. CDR1 is SEHNR, CDR2 FQNEAQ, per germline (reference sequence). CDR3 in DNA: TGTGCCAGCAGCCGGAAGACAGGGGAGGGGGACACTGAAGCTTTCTTT. It is translated as CASSRKTGEGDTEAFF.

The CDR3 loop reads CASIGQGNTEAFF. In DNA form, the CDR3 reads TGTGCCAGCATCGGACAGGGGAACACTGAAGCTTTCTTT. The chain employs TRBV2 and TRBJ1-1; 8 nucleotides match TRBD1. The V gene's germline CDR1 is SNHLY and CDR2 FYNNEI. J gave up 1 base and V 7 bases, and 2 bases lay outside the gene matches. The CDR3 extends over 13 amino acids.

The gene calls are TRBV29-1 and TRBJ2-7; tentatively, D is TRBD1 (5 bases). The germline V and J ends were trimmed by 1 base and 5 bases, with 18 bases remaining between them. Germline V gene data show CDR1 as SQVTM and CDR2 as ANQGSEA. The CDR3 extends over 15 amino acids. The DNA of the CDR3 is TGCAGCGTTGAAGTGAGCCGTCAGGGATTCCACGAGCAGTACTTC. This translates into CSVEVSRQGFHEQYF.